This passage covers 19 T cell receptor beta chains from one sample sequenced in a study of T cell responses to AZD1222 COVID-19 vaccine. Repertoires were generated with immunoSEQ multiplex PCR, while TCRdb's copy carries only in-frame clones and drops some. The sample shows some 100,000 clones, approximately 90% of them seen only once. The starting material was peripheral blood, obtained on day 0 of AZD1222 vaccination. The receptors shown here come from an adult in good health.

The chain recombines TRBV30 with TRBJ1-6; 7 nucleotides line up with TRBD1. Germline V gene lookup returns CDR1 GTSNPN and CDR2 SVGIG (reference sequence). The CDR3 has 13 amino acids. V lost 4 bases and J lost 7; bases outside the gene matches: 4. For the CDR3, the DNA is TGTGCCTGGAAGGGGACAGCAAATTCACCCCTCCACTTT. Amino acid sequence: CAWKGTANSPLHF.

In its sample, this clone was seen a few times. The CDR3: CASSLARGNQPQHF. The CDR3, as DNA: TGTGCCAGCAGCTTAGCCAGGGGCAATCAGCCCCAGCATTTT. This rearrangement joins TRBV7-2 to TRBJ1-5, with D possibly being TRBD1 (5 bases). Germline-derived CDR1 and CDR2 are SGHTA and FQGNSA. Trimming cost V 0 bases and J 2 bases, with 5 bases left between them. This CDR3 is 14 amino acids long.

The rearrangement links TRBV11-2 to TRBJ2-1, with 9 bases identical to TRBD1. The CDR3 totals 13 residues. The J segment lost 7 bases and the V segment lost 4 bases, leaving 2 bases of the junction unmatched. From germline, CDR1 is SGHAT and CDR2 FQNNGV. The CDR3 region is CASSSGTGNEQFF. In nucleotides, the CDR3 is TGTGCCAGCAGCTCCGGGACAGGGAATGAGCAGTTCTTC. The complete variable domain, with remaining parts taken from reference TRBV11-2 and TRBJ2-1, reads EAGVAQSPRYKIIEKRQSVAFWCNPISGHATLYWYQQILGQGPKLLIQFQNNGVVDDSQLPKDRFSAERLKGVDSTLKIQPAKLEDSAVYLCASSSGTGNEQFFGPGTRLTVL.

The chain couples TRBV12-5 to TRBJ2-5; 7 nucleotides line up with TRBD1. From germline, CDR1 is LGHNT and CDR2 FRNRAP. The CDR3 has 12 amino acids. The junction had 3 bases not matched to a gene; V was cut back by 6 bases and J by 5 bases. Written as DNA, the CDR3 is TGTGCTAGTGGACAGGGGACGGAGACCCAGTACTTC. It translates to CASGQGTETQYF.

The rearrangement joins TRBV5-5 to TRBJ1-2; no clear D. Trimming removed 4 bases from V and 0 bases from J, with 4 bases in between. The CDR3 is 12 amino acids. CDR1 and CDR2 from the germline V gene are SGHKS and YYEKEE (reference sequence). The CDR3 DNA is TGTGCCAGCAGCGCGGCTAACTATGGCTACACCTTC. Its translation: CASSAANYGYTF.

V gene TRBV28 combines with J gene TRBJ2-3; D might be TRBD1 (5 bases). Germline CDR1 reads MDHEN; CDR2 reads SYDVKM. V lost 6 bases and J lost 3, with 16 bases in between. This CDR3 region has 15 residues. DNA for the CDR3: TGTGCCAGCAGCCTCGATGGTCCAGGGACAGATACGCAGTATTTT. Translated, it gives CASSLDGPGTDTQYF.

The J gene is TRBJ2-4, the V gene TRBV21-1; the table's D call, TRBD2, was not checked against the DNA. TRBV21-1 is a pseudogene. There are 15 residues in the CDR3. CDR3 sequence (DNA): TGTGCCAGCAGCAAAGCGGGACCTAGGGAGGACATTCAGTACTTC. Translation gives CASSKAGPREDIQYF.

The chain employs TRBV6-5 and TRBJ1-2, with 8 nucleotides matching TRBD1. V shed 8 bases and J 5 bases; nucleotides not matched to a gene: 7. The CDR3 runs to 13 residues. Germline V lookup: CDR1 MNHEY, CDR2 SVGAGI. CDR3 sequence reads: CASRRQGLYGYTF. CDR3 nucleotide sequence: TGTGCCAGCCGCCGACAGGGGCTATATGGCTACACCTTC.

The chain couples TRBV12-3 or TRBV12-4 to TRBJ1-1; tentative D call: TRBD1 (6 bases). The CDR3 loop spans 12 amino acids. The germline V and J ends were trimmed by 1 base and 10 bases, with 10 bases remaining between them. The CDR3: CASSLGQGGAFF. Written as DNA, the CDR3 is TGTGCCAGCAGTTTAGGGCAAGGGGGAGCTTTCTTT.

This sequence joins TRBV10-3 and TRBJ1-5; TRBD1 agrees at 12 bases. The CDR3 is made up of 17 amino acids. J gave up 0 bases and V 5 bases, and 5 bases lay outside the gene matches. Germline CDR1 and CDR2: ENHRY and SYGVKD. As DNA, the CDR3 is TGTGCCATCAGTCCCGGGACAGGGGGCTCTAGCAATCAGCCCCAGCATTTT. It codes for CAISPGTGGSSNQPQHF.

This rearrangement joins TRBV7-8 to TRBJ2-3; D gene ambiguous. The germline V gene encodes CDR1 SGHVS and CDR2 FQNEAQ. Trimming removed 4 bases from V and 2 bases from J, with 16 bases in between. The CDR3 consists of 16 residues. The CDR3 reads CASSSGPTRSTDTQYF. Here the CDR3 DNA reads TGTGCCAGCAGCTCCGGACCCACAAGGTCCACAGATACGCAGTATTTT.

The chain links TRBV2 to TRBJ1-2; D ambiguous. Germline V gene data show CDR1 as SNHLY and CDR2 as FYNNEI. The CDR3 consists of 14 residues. Trimming pared 3 bases from V and 3 bases from J, leaving 11 bases between. CDR3 loop: CASSDGVVYYGYTF. In nucleotides, the CDR3 is TGTGCCAGCAGTGATGGGGTAGTATACTATGGCTACACCTTC.

The V call is TRBV7-2, the J call TRBJ1-5; 8 bases agree with TRBD1. CDR1 and CDR2 from the germline V gene are SGHTA and FQGNSA. V lost 6 bases and J lost 4; bases outside the gene matches: 11. The CDR3 has 16 residues. The DNA for the CDR3 is TGTGCCAGCAGTATAATACAGGGGGGTGGGAATCAGCCCCAGCATTTT. Translated: CASSIIQGGGNQPQHF.

This rearrangement joins TRBV27 to TRBJ2-5; D call uncertain. This CDR3 comprises 15 residues. V lost 0 bases to trimming and J lost 1 base, with 9 bases between them. From germline, CDR1 is MNHEY and CDR2 SMNVEV (reference sequence). CDR3 in DNA: TGTGCCAGCAGTTTATCGTTCCTTTTCCAAGAGACCCAGTACTTC. Translated, it gives CASSLSFLFQETQYF.

This clone turned up a few times. The chain couples TRBV7-2 to TRBJ1-5; D gene ambiguous. V lost 0 bases and J 3 bases, leaving 12 bases between the germline ends. This CDR3 comprises 16 residues. The V gene's germline CDR1 is SGHTA and CDR2 FQGNSA. The CDR3 coding sequence is TGTGCCAGCAGCTTAGCCCTTGATAGACTCAATCAGCCCCAGCATTTT. Its translation: CASSLALDRLNQPQHF.

V usage is TRBV29-1 and J usage is TRBJ1-1; D is undetermined. The V and J ends lost 4 bases and 2 bases respectively, with 8 bases between them. The CDR3 totals 12 residues. Per the germline V gene, CDR1 is SQVTM and CDR2 is ANQGSEA. CDR3 bases: TGCAGCGTTGCGCGGCAAAACACTGAAGCTTTCTTT. This translates into CSVARQNTEAFF.

This clone has just one count. V usage is TRBV4-1 and J usage is TRBJ1-1, with D hard to call. CDR1 and CDR2 (germline): MGHRA, YSYEKL. V dropped 0 bases and J dropped 7 bases, with 15 bases sitting between them. The CDR3 loop spans 15 amino acids. The CDR3 DNA reads as TGCGCCAGCAGCCAAGAAACGGGAGCCCCTAATGAAGCTTTCTTT. As protein: CASSQETGAPNEAFF.

This clone has more than one count but fewer than ten. This sequence joins TRBV5-4 and TRBJ1-6, with TRBD1 matching over 7 bases. This CDR3 is built from 17 residues. V was pared by 3 bases and J by 0 bases, with 6 bases of the junction left unmatched. Germline loops: CDR1 SGHNT, CDR2 YYREEE (reference sequence). CDR3 protein: CASSYRGPSSYNSPLHF. The CDR3 DNA reads TGTGCCAGCAGCTACAGGGGACCGAGCTCCTATAATTCACCCCTCCACTTT.

V is TRBV3-1 (or the pseudogene TRBV3-2) and J is TRBJ1-2; D uncertain. V lost 3 bases, J lost 4 bases, and 21 bases lay in between. The CDR3 contains 17 residues. The germline V gene has CDR1 LGHDT and CDR2 YNNKEL (reference sequence). The CDR3 nucleotides read TGTGCCAGCAGCCAGAAGGGATCCCGCGACGGGCCCTATGGCTACACCTTC. Protein: CASSQKGSRDGPYGYTF.